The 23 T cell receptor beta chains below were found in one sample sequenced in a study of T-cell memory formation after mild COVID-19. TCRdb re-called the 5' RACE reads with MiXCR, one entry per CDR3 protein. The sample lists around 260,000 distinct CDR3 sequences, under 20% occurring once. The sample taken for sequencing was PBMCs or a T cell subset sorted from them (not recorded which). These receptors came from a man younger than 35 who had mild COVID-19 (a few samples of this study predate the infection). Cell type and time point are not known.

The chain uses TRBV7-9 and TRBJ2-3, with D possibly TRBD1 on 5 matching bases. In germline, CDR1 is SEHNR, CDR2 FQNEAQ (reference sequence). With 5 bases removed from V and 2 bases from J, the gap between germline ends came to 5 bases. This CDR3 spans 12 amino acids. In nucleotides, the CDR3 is TGTGCCAGCAGCGGGGCCACAGATACGCAGTATTTT. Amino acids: CASSGATDTQYF.

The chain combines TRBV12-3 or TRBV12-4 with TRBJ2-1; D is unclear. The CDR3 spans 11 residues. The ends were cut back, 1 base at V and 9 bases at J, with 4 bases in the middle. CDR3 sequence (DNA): TGTGCCAGCAGTTTAGAATCTGAGCAGTTCTTC. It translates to CASSLESEQFF.

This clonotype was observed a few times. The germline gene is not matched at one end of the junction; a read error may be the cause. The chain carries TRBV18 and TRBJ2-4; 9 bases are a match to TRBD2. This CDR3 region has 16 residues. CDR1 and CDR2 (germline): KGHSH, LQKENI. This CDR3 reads CASSSPGIAGENIQYF. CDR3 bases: TGTGCCAGCTCATCACCAGGAATAGCGGGGGAAAACATTCAGTACTTC.

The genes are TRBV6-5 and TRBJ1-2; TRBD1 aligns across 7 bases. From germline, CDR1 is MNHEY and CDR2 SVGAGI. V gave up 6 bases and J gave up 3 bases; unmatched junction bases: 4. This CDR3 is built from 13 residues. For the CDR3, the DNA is TGTGCCAGCAGCCGAGGGGGCTACTATGGCTACACCTTC. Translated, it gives CASSRGGYYGYTF.

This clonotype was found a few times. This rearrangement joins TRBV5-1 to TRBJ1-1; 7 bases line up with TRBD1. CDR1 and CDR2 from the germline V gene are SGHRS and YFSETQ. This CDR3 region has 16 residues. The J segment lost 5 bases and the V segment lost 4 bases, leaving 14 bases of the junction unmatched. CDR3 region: CASSGGTTGEETEAFF. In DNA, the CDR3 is TGCGCCAGCAGCGGGGGGACCACAGGGGAGGAGACTGAAGCTTTCTTT.

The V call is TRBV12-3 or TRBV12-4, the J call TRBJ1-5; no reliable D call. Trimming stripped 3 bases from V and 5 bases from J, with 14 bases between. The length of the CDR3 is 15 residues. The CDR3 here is CASSLGLGGDQPQHF. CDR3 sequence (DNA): TGTGCCAGCAGTTTGGGTTTGGGCGGGGATCAGCCCCAGCATTTT.

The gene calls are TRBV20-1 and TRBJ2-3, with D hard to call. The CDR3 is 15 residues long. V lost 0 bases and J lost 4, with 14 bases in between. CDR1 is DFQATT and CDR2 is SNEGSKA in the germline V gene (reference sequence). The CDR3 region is CSARDRVGPSDTQYF. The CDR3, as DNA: TGCAGTGCTAGAGATCGGGTGGGCCCCTCAGATACGCAGTATTTT.

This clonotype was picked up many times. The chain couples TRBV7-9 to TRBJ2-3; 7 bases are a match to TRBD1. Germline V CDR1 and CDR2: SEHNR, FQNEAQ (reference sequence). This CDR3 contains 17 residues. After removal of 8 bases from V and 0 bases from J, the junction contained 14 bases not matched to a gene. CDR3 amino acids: CASGRSGQIISTDTQYF. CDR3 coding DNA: TGTGCCAGCGGCAGGTCGGGACAGATAATTAGCACAGATACGCAGTATTTT. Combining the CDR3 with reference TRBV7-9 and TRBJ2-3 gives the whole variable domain DTGVSQNPRHKITKRGQNVTFRCDPISEHNRLYWYRQTLGQGPEFLTYFQNEAQLEKSRLLSDRFSAERPKGSFSTLEIQRTEQGDSAMYLCASGRSGQIISTDTQYFGPGTRLTVL.

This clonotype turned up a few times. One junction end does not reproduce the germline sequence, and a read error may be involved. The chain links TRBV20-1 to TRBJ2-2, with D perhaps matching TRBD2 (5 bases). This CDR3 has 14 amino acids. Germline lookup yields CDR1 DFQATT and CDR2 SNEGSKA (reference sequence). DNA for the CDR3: TGCAGCGCTATCCGGGGAACTAACACCGGGGAGCTGTTTTTT. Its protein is CSAIRGTNTGELFF.

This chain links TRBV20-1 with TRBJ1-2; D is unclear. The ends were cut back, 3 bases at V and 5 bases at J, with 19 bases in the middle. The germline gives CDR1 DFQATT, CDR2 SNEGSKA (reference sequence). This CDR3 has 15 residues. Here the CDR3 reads CSASPPARAGYGYTF. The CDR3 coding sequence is TGCAGTGCTAGCCCCCCCGCCCGGGCCGGGTATGGCTACACCTTC.

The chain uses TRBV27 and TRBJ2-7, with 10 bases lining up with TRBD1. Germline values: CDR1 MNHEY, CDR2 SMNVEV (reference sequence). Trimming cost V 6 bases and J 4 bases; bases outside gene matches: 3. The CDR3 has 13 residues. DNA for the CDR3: TGTGCCAGCAGAGGACAGGGGGATTACGAGCAGTACGTC. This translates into CASRGQGDYEQYV.

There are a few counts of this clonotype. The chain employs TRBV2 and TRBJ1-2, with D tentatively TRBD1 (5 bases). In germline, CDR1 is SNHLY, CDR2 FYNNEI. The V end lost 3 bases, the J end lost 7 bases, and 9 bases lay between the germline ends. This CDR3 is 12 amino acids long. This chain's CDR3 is CASSDMGGGYTF. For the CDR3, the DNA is TGTGCCAGCAGTGACATGGGGGGTGGCTACACCTTC.

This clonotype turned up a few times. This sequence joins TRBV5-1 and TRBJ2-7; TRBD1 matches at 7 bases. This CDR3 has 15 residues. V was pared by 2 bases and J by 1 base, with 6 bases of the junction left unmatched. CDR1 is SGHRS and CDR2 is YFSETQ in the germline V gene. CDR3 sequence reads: CASSFTGERSYEQYF. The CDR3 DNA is TGCGCCAGCAGCTTTACAGGGGAGCGGTCCTACGAGCAGTACTTC.

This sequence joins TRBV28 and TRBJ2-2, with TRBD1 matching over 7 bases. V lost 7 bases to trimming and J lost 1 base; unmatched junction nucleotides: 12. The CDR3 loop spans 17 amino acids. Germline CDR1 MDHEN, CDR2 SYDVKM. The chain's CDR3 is CASTISPGTVNTGELFF. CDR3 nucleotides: TGTGCCAGCACCATCTCCCCTGGGACAGTGAACACCGGGGAGCTGTTTTTT.

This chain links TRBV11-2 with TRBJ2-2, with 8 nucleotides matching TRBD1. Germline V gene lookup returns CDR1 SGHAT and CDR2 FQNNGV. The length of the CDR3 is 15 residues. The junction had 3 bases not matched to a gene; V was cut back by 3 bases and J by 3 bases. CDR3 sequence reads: CASSLHRGDTGELFF. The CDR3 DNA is TGTGCCAGCAGCTTGCACAGGGGGGACACCGGGGAGCTGTTTTTT.

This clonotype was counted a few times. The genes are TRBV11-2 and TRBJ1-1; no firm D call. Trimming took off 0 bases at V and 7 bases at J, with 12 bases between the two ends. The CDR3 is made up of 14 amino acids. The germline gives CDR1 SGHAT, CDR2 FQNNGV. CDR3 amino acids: CASSLDLGGYEAFF. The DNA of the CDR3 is TGTGCCAGCAGCTTAGATCTGGGAGGTTATGAAGCTTTCTTT.

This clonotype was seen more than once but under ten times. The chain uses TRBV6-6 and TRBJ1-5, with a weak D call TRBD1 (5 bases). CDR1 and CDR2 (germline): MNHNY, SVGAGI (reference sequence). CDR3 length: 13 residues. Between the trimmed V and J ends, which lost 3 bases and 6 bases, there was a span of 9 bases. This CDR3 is CASSYQGTQPQHF. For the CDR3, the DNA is TGTGCCAGCAGTTATCAGGGAACTCAGCCCCAGCATTTT.

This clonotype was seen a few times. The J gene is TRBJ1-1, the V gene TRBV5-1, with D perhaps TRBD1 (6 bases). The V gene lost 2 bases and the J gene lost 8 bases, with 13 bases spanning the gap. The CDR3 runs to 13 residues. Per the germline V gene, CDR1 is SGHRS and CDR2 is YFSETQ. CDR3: CASSLPSDREAFF. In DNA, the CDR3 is TGCGCCAGCAGCTTACCCAGTGACAGGGAAGCTTTCTTT.

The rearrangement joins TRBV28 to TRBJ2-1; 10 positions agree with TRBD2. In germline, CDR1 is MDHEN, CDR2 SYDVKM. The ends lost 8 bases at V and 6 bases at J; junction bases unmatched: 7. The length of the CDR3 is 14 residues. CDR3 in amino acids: CASGLAGEFNEQFF. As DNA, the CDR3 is TGTGCCAGCGGGCTAGCGGGGGAGTTCAATGAGCAGTTCTTC. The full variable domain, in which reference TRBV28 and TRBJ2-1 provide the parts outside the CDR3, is DVKVTQSSRYLVKRTGEKVFLECVQDMDHENMFWYRQDPGLGLRLIYFSYDVKMKEKGDIPEGYSVSREKKERFSLILESASTNQTSMYLCASGLAGEFNEQFFGPGTRLTVL.

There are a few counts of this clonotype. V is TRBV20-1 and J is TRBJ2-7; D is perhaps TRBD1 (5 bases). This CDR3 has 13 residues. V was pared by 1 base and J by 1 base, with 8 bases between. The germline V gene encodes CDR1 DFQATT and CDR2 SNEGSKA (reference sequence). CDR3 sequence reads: CSARGGGSYEQYF. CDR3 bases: TGCAGTGCTAGAGGGGGCGGATCCTACGAGCAGTACTTC.

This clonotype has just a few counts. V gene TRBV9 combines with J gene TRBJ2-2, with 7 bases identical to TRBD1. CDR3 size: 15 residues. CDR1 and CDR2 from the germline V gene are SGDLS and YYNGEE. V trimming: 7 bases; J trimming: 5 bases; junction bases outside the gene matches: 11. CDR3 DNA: TGTGCCAGCGGTCCGGGACAGACTTTTACCGGGGAGCTGTTTTTT. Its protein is CASGPGQTFTGELFF.

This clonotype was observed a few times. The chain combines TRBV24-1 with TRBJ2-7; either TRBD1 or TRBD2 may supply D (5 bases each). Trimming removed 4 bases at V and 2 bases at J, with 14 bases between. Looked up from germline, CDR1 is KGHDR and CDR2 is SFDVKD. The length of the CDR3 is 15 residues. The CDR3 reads CATSELDGTPYEQYV. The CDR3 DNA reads TGTGCCACCAGTGAGCTAGACGGGACCCCCTACGAGCAGTACGTC.

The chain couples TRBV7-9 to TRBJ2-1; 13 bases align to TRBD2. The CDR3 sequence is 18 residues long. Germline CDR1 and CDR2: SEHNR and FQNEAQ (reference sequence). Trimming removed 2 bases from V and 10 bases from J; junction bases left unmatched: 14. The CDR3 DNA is TGTGCCAGCAGCTTACCACTAGCGGGGGGGCCTGGTTTCGGCGAGCAGTTCTTC. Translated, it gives CASSLPLAGGPGFGEQFF. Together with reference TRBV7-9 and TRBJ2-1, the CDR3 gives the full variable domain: DTGVSQNPRHKITKRGQNVTFRCDPISEHNRLYWYRQTLGQGPEFLTYFQNEAQLEKSRLLSDRFSAERPKGSFSTLEIQRTEQGDSAMYLCASSLPLAGGPGFGEQFFGPGTRLTVL.